The 22 T cell receptor beta chains below come from one sample, sequenced in a study of T cell clones after liver transplantation (dated by TCRdb to the late 2010s). The method behind the library was the immunoSEQ multiplex PCR assay. Drawn from immuneACCESS, this table holds only the in-frame rearrangements with V and J called that TCRdb kept. Clones are partly lost; checked studies trace under half to an unresolved V gene and leave the rest unexplained. The sample profile shows approximately 75,000 clones; 80% of them were found once. 0.79% of the sample goes to the ten largest clones. Sequencing used CD4+ T cells from blood, obtained 12 months after liver transplant. The receptors were gathered from a human patient who received a liver transplant. It is possible that, after a transplant, some T cells come from the graft donor.

The chain employs TRBV5-1 and TRBJ2-1, with a weak D call TRBD2 (5 bases). Trimming removed 3 bases at V and 7 bases at J, with 11 bases between. Germline V gene lookup returns CDR1 SGHRS and CDR2 YFSETQ. The CDR3 consists of 13 residues. The CDR3 coding sequence is TGCGCCAGCAGCTCCGGGAACGGTAATGAGCAGTTCTTC. Amino acid sequence: CASSSGNGNEQFF.

The chain joins TRBV14 to TRBJ2-3; 9 bases align to TRBD1. With 0 bases clipped from V and 2 bases from J, the junction kept 3 bases outside the gene matches. Germline V lookup: CDR1 SGHDN, CDR2 FVKESK. This CDR3 has 16 amino acids. The DNA for the CDR3 is TGTGCCAGCAGCCAAGACGGACAGGGGATCACAGATACGCAGTATTTT. Protein product: CASSQDGQGITDTQYF.

V and J are TRBV9 and TRBJ2-3; TRBD2 aligns across 7 bases. Germline CDR1 and CDR2: SGDLS and YYNGEE. The CDR3 contains 14 residues. Trimming removed 6 bases from V and 5 bases from J; junction bases left unmatched: 9. Here the CDR3 DNA reads TGTGCCAGCACCAGCGGGAACTACTTAGATACGCAGTATTTT. It specifies CASTSGNYLDTQYF. Together with reference TRBV9 and TRBJ2-3, the CDR3 gives the full variable domain: DSGVTQTPKHLITATGQRVTLRCSPRSGDLSVYWYQQSLDQGLQFLIQYYNGEERAKGNILERFSAQQFPDLHSELNLSSLELGDSALYFCASTSGNYLDTQYFGPGTRLTVL.

The genes are TRBV27 and TRBJ2-1, with D uncertain. The germline V gene encodes CDR1 MNHEY and CDR2 SMNVEV (reference sequence). CDR3 length equals 13 residues. Between the trimmed V and J ends, which lost 3 bases and 4 bases, there was a span of 7 bases. DNA of the CDR3: TGTGCCAGCAGTTTCGAACCTTACAATGAGCAGTTCTTC. Translation: CASSFEPYNEQFF.

The V and J genes are TRBV7-2 and TRBJ1-2, with TRBD1 matching over 8 bases. The germline V gene has CDR1 SGHTA and CDR2 FQGNSA. The V segment lost 2 bases and the J segment 5 bases; nucleotides outside the gene matches: 7. There are 15 residues in the CDR3. Here the CDR3 reads CASSLTGQGRYGYTF. CDR3 DNA sequence: TGTGCCAGCAGCTTAACAGGACAGGGAAGATATGGCTACACCTTC.

This chain links TRBV7-8 with TRBJ2-4; 7 nucleotides agree with TRBD1. Germline CDR1 SGHVS, CDR2 FQNEAQ. This CDR3 has 17 residues. Trimming cost V 3 bases and J 1 base; bases outside gene matches: 9. This CDR3 is CASSLTHLRGAKNIQYF. Here the CDR3 DNA reads TGTGCCAGCAGCTTGACACATCTCAGGGGGGCCAAAAACATTCAGTACTTC. The variable domain in full, completed from reference TRBV7-8 and TRBJ2-4, reads GAGVSQSPRYKVAKRGQDVALRCDPISGHVSLFWYQQALGQGPEFLTYFQNEAQLDKSGLPSDRFFAERPEGSVSTLKIQRTQQEDSAVYLCASSLTHLRGAKNIQYFGAGTRLSVL.

The chain employs TRBV7-2 and TRBJ2-1; TRBD2 aligns across 15 bases. Per the germline V gene, CDR1 is SGHTA and CDR2 is FQGNSA. The CDR3 consists of 16 residues. Trimming took 2 bases from V and 9 from J; bases not matched to a gene: 5. The DNA for the CDR3 is TGTGCCAGCAGCTTAAGGACTAGCGGGAGGGCAATTGAGCAGTTCTTC. It specifies CASSLRTSGRAIEQFF. The complete variable domain, with remaining parts taken from reference TRBV7-2 and TRBJ2-1, reads GAGVSQSPSNKVTEKGKDVELRCDPISGHTALYWYRQSLGQGLEFLIYFQGNSAPDKSGLPSDRFSAERTGGSVSTLTIQRTQQEDSAVYLCASSLRTSGRAIEQFFGPGTRLTVL.

The J gene is TRBJ2-3, the V gene TRBV2; TRBD1 aligns across 7 bases. There are 14 residues in the CDR3. Unmatched junction bases numbered 4, after V lost 6 bases and J lost 1 base. The germline V gene has CDR1 SNHLY and CDR2 FYNNEI. The CDR3, as DNA: TGTGCCAGCAGCGACAGGGTGGGCACAGATACGCAGTATTTT. This sequence encodes CASSDRVGTDTQYF.

This clone was observed a few times. V is TRBV5-1 and J is TRBJ1-4, with D perhaps TRBD1 (6 bases). The germline V gene encodes CDR1 SGHRS and CDR2 YFSETQ. The CDR3 has 15 amino acids. With 1 base removed from V and 7 bases from J, the gap between germline ends came to 14 bases. The CDR3 sequence is CASSLRGTAGEKLFF. The CDR3, as DNA: TGCGCCAGCAGCTTGAGGGGGACCGCAGGTGAAAAACTGTTTTTT.

In its sample, this clone was seen a few times. The V call is TRBV15, the J call TRBJ2-3; TRBD1 aligns across 7 bases. Germline CDR1 LNHNV, CDR2 YYDKDF (reference sequence). V shed 9 bases and J 2 bases; nucleotides not matched to a gene: 5. The CDR3 contains 13 residues. CDR3 protein: CATRQGTTDTQYF. The CDR3 region has the DNA TGTGCCACGAGACAGGGTACCACAGATACGCAGTATTTT.

This clone was seen only once. The rearrangement joins TRBV5-8 to TRBJ1-5; D is unresolved. Germline V lookup: CDR1 SGHTS, CDR2 YDEGEE. The CDR3 runs to 14 residues. The ends were cut back, 1 base at V and 9 bases at J, with 14 bases in the middle. The CDR3 region is CASSLWSDPLPQHF. The CDR3 DNA reads as TGTGCCAGCAGCTTGTGGTCTGATCCTCTGCCCCAGCATTTT.

This clone has only one observation. The V gene is TRBV11-3, the J gene TRBJ2-3, with D perhaps matching TRBD2 (6 bases). The CDR3 length is 14 residues. Deletions cut 5 bases from V and 6 bases from J, with 15 bases between. Germline CDR1 SGHNT, CDR2 YENEEA. The CDR3 region has the DNA TGTGCCAGCAGCCTAAACTCGGGGGTGGATACGCAGTATTTT. It specifies CASSLNSGVDTQYF.

The chain joins TRBV7-2 to TRBJ2-3, with 7 positions matching TRBD2. V lost 3 bases and J lost 6; bases outside the gene matches: 12. The CDR3 contains 16 residues. The germline V gene has CDR1 SGHTA and CDR2 FQGNSA. The CDR3 DNA follows: TGTGCCAGCAGCTTGTCCGGCAGTATTAGCGGGGATACGCAGTATTTT. Translating gives CASSLSGSISGDTQYF.

This sequence joins TRBV18 and TRBJ2-3; TRBD1 matches 10 bases. The CDR3 totals 17 residues. Germline V gene data show CDR1 as KGHSH and CDR2 as LQKENI. Germline trimming cut 0 bases from V and 3 bases from J; bases unmatched to any gene: 6. Here the CDR3 reads CASSPPDRGRRTDTQYF. DNA of the CDR3: TGTGCCAGCTCACCACCCGACAGGGGGCGCCGTACAGATACGCAGTATTTT.

This chain links TRBV5-3 with TRBJ1-1; D might be TRBD1 (5 bases). TRBV5-3 is identified as an open reading frame with a role that is uncertain. Deletions cut 4 bases from V and 1 base from J, with 17 bases between. The CDR3 has 16 residues. The CDR3 loop reads CARSARGQTGNTEAFF. For the CDR3, the DNA is TGTGCCAGAAGCGCGAGGGGTCAGACGGGGAACACTGAAGCTTTCTTT.

The chain uses TRBV5-1 and TRBJ1-4; D call uncertain. Germline V lookup: CDR1 SGHRS, CDR2 YFSETQ. The CDR3 runs to 15 residues. Trimming removed 3 bases at V and 0 bases at J, with 9 bases between. CDR3 in amino acids: CASSWGAATNEKLFF. The CDR3 DNA reads TGCGCCAGCAGCTGGGGAGCCGCAACTAATGAAAAACTGTTTTTT.

The chain is built from TRBV5-6 and TRBJ1-3; D call uncertain. The CDR3 contains 17 residues. Germline V gene data show CDR1 as SGHDT and CDR2 as YYEEEE. Trimming took 0 bases from V and 0 from J, leaving 13 bases between them. CDR3 sequence: CASSLGSGQHSGNTIYF. Here the CDR3 DNA reads TGTGCCAGCAGCTTGGGGAGCGGGCAGCACTCTGGAAACACCATATATTTT.

The chain has TRBV4-1 and TRBJ1-1, with unresolved D. CDR1 is MGHRA and CDR2 is YSYEKL in the germline V gene. Deletions cut 9 bases from V and 1 base from J, with 9 bases between. This CDR3 comprises 12 residues. The CDR3 protein is CASSYKNTEAFF. DNA of the CDR3: TGCGCCAGTTCCTACAAGAACACTGAAGCTTTCTTT.

The CDR3 sequence: CASSMVGGLNTEAFF. DNA of the CDR3: TGTGCCAGCAGTATGGTCGGGGGATTAAACACTGAAGCTTTCTTT. This sequence joins TRBV6-1 and TRBJ1-1, with a weak D call TRBD1 (5 bases). CDR1 MNHNS and CDR2 SASEGT come from the germline V gene. Trimming left V 5 bases short and J 2 bases short, with 15 bases between. CDR3 length equals 15 residues.

This chain joins TRBV7-8 and TRBJ2-1; D remains ambiguous. The CDR3 extends over 15 amino acids. Trimming stripped 1 base from V and 1 base from J, with 8 bases between. The germline CDR1 and CDR2 sequences are SGHVS and FQNEAQ. CDR3 DNA sequence: TGTGCCAGCAGCTTAGGTCCGGGTTCCTACAATGAGCAGTTCTTC. Its protein product is CASSLGPGSYNEQFF.

In this sample, this clone turned up a few times. This chain links TRBV7-2 with TRBJ1-5; D gene uncertain. This CDR3 spans 15 amino acids. Germline CDR1 SGHTA, CDR2 FQGNSA. V shed 5 bases and J shed 4 bases, with 15 bases lying between them. The CDR3 coding sequence is TGTGCCAGCAGCCATTCCCTAGGTGGGAATCAGCCCCAGCATTTT. Translating it yields CASSHSLGGNQPQHF.

This chain connects TRBV14 to TRBJ1-1, with no clear D. The CDR3 runs 14 residues. The V gene's germline CDR1 is SGHDN and CDR2 FVKESK. V lost 4 bases, J lost 0 bases, and 9 bases lay in between. The CDR3 here is CASSPLQMNTEAFF. The CDR3 DNA reads as TGTGCCAGCAGCCCACTACAGATGAACACTGAAGCTTTCTTT.